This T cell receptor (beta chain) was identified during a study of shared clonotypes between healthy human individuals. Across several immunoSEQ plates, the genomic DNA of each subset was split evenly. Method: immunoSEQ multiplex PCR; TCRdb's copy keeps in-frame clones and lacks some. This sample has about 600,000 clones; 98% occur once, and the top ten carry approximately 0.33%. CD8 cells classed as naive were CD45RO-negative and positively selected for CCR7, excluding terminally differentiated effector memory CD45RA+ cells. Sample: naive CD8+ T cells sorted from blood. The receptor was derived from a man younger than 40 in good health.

The CDR3 sequence is CASRTTGATNEKLFF. In DNA form, the CDR3 reads TGTGCCAGCAGAACCACAGGGGCAACTAATGAAAAACTGTTTTTT. The V call is TRBV11-2, the J call TRBJ1-4; 7 bases are a match to TRBD1. This CDR3 spans 15 amino acids. The junction had 4 bases not matched to a gene; V was cut back by 6 bases and J by 0 bases. CDR1 and CDR2 from the germline V gene are SGHAT and FQNNGV.